A single sample is the source of the 17 T cell receptor beta chains below, sequenced in a study of shared T cell receptors in the human thymus. Assay: immunoSEQ multiplex PCR; the TCRdb copy retains only in-frame clones and omits some. The table shows some 720,000 clones, with around nine tenths occurring only once. The same specimen was also included in a second study, on human thymus T cells.

Sequenced: thymocytes. Receptors were obtained from a boy younger than two with a congenital heart defect.

The chain recombines TRBV7-2 with TRBJ2-1; 12 positions match TRBD2. Germline CDR1 reads SGHTA; CDR2 reads FQGNSA. V lost 1 base to trimming and J lost 2 bases; unmatched junction nucleotides: 6. The CDR3 extends over 18 amino acids. This CDR3 is CASSLGLAGAPTYNEQFF. CDR3 coding DNA: TGTGCCAGCAGCTTAGGACTAGCGGGAGCTCCCACCTACAATGAGCAGTTCTTC.

A few counts support this clone. This sequence joins TRBV19 and TRBJ2-7; TRBD2 matches 12 bases. The V gene's germline CDR1 is LNHDA and CDR2 SQIVND (reference sequence). The CDR3 contains 14 residues. V lost 6 bases to trimming and J lost 4 bases; unmatched junction nucleotides: 4. DNA of the CDR3: TGTGCCAGTAGCCCCGGGACTAGCGGGTACGAGCAGTACTTC. This sequence encodes CASSPGTSGYEQYF.

The chain joins TRBV19 to TRBJ1-2; 7 bases align to TRBD1. Unmatched junction bases numbered 8, after V lost 5 bases and J lost 2 bases. Germline V gene lookup returns CDR1 LNHDA and CDR2 SQIVND (reference sequence). The CDR3 extends over 15 amino acids. Written as DNA, the CDR3 is TGTGCCAGTAGTCAATTTTCGGGACAGAACTATGGCTACACCTTC. Translated: CASSQFSGQNYGYTF.

This chain links TRBV5-4 with TRBJ2-3; 8 nucleotides line up with TRBD2. The CDR3 sequence is 19 residues long. The trim removed 0 bases at V and 3 bases at J, leaving 15 bases unmatched. Germline CDR1 and CDR2: SGHNT and YYREEE (reference sequence). The CDR3 region is CASSLEYGWGGRPTDTQYF. The CDR3 coding sequence is TGTGCCAGCAGCTTGGAGTACGGGTGGGGCGGGAGGCCGACAGATACGCAGTATTTT.

This clone turned up a few times. The CDR3 loop reads CASSQDPQGDYGYTF. The CDR3 DNA reads TGCGCCAGCAGCCAAGATCCACAGGGTGACTATGGCTACACCTTC. The rearrangement links TRBV4-3 to TRBJ1-2, with TRBD1 as a possible D gene (6 bases). With 0 bases removed from V and 3 bases from J, the gap between germline ends came to 11 bases. The CDR3 length is 15 residues. Germline CDR1 reads LGHNA; CDR2 reads YSLEER.

The chain combines TRBV5-1 with TRBJ2-3, with TRBD2 identical over 9 bases. Trimming cost V 4 bases and J 4 bases; bases outside gene matches: 16. Germline CDR1 SGHRS, CDR2 YFSETQ. This CDR3 is 18 amino acids long. The CDR3 DNA follows: TGCGCCAGCAGCCCCGGACTAGCGCCGGAGGGGGTTGCAGATACGCAGTATTTT. The encoded protein is CASSPGLAPEGVADTQYF.

V usage is TRBV5-1 and J usage is TRBJ2-1, with 9 bases aligning to TRBD1. Germline V gene data show CDR1 as SGHRS and CDR2 as YFSETQ. CDR3 size: 17 residues. Trimming took 4 bases from V and 1 from J; bases not matched to a gene: 9. The CDR3 DNA is TGCGCCAGCAGCCCGGGACAGGGAGATTGGTCCTACAATGAGCAGTTCTTC. It specifies CASSPGQGDWSYNEQFF. Together with reference TRBV5-1 and TRBJ2-1, the CDR3 gives the full variable domain: KAGVTQTPRYLIKTRGQQVTLSCSPISGHRSVSWYQQTPGQGLQFLFEYFSETQRNKGNFPGRFSGRQFSNSRSEMNVSTLELGDSALYLCASSPGQGDWSYNEQFFGPGTRLTVL.

This chain uses TRBV20-1 with TRBJ2-7; the D gene is possibly TRBD1 (5 bases). Between the trimmed V and J ends, which lost 7 bases and 3 bases, there was a span of 10 bases. Germline CDR1 is DFQATT and CDR2 is SNEGSKA (reference sequence). The CDR3 extends over 11 amino acids. As DNA, the CDR3 is TGCAGTGTCCTACAGGTCTACGAGCAGTACTTC. Protein: CSVLQVYEQYF.

V and J are TRBV7-9 and TRBJ1-2; 7 nucleotides line up with TRBD1. Per the germline V gene, CDR1 is SEHNR and CDR2 is FQNEAQ (reference sequence). The CDR3 consists of 14 residues. V lost 5 bases, J lost 1 base, and 4 bases stayed unmatched. The CDR3 loop reads CASSVRDSNYGYTF. The CDR3 bases are TGTGCCAGCAGCGTCCGGGACAGTAACTATGGCTACACCTTC. Based on the CDR3 plus reference TRBV7-9 and TRBJ1-2, the full variable domain is DTGVSQNPRHKITKRGQNVTFRCDPISEHNRLYWYRQTLGQGPEFLTYFQNEAQLEKSRLLSDRFSAERPKGSFSTLEIQRTEQGDSAMYLCASSVRDSNYGYTFGSGTRLTVV.

The chain links TRBV6-5 to TRBJ1-2; 9 bases match TRBD1. This CDR3 has 14 residues. V shed 4 bases, J shed 4 bases, and the junction held 4 bases outside the gene matches. Germline V gene data show CDR1 as MNHEY and CDR2 as SVGAGI. The DNA for the CDR3 is TGTGCCAGCAGTTTCGAGGACAGGGGCTATGGCTACACCTTC. Its translation: CASSFEDRGYGYTF.

This chain uses TRBV10-3 with TRBJ2-7, with D possibly matching TRBD2 (6 bases). The CDR3 loop spans 12 amino acids. CDR1 is ENHRY and CDR2 is SYGVKD in the germline V gene. Trimming left V 8 bases short and J 1 base short, with 9 bases between. The CDR3 nucleotides are TGTGCCATCGGAAGCGGGTCCTACGAGCAGTACTTC. This gives the protein CAIGSGSYEQYF.

The V call is TRBV7-2, the J call TRBJ2-7; 9 bases line up with TRBD1. The J segment lost 2 bases and the V segment lost 4 bases, leaving 6 bases of the junction unmatched. The CDR3 totals 15 residues. The V gene's germline CDR1 is SGHTA and CDR2 FQGNSA. CDR3 nucleotides: TGTGCCAGCAGCTGGCCGGGACAGGGTGCCTACGAGCAGTACTTC. It translates to CASSWPGQGAYEQYF.

The chain combines TRBV6-1 with TRBJ1-5, with 8 bases matching TRBD1. In germline, CDR1 is MNHNS, CDR2 SASEGT. Trimming cost V 6 bases and J 2 bases; bases outside gene matches: 6. The CDR3 sequence is 15 residues long. DNA of the CDR3: TGTGCCAGCAGCGAAACAGGGGGGGGCAATCAGCCCCAGCATTTT. Translated: CASSETGGGNQPQHF.

This clone was seen only a few times. The chain carries TRBV4-3 and TRBJ2-2, with D tentatively TRBD2 (6 bases). This CDR3 is 16 amino acids long. Germline lookup yields CDR1 LGHNA and CDR2 YSLEER. V was cut by 0 bases and J by 0 bases, with 8 bases left in between. CDR3 sequence (DNA): TGCGCCAGCAGCCAAGAGGGACTGGCGAACACCGGGGAGCTGTTTTTT. This sequence encodes CASSQEGLANTGELFF.

This chain joins TRBV7-2 and TRBJ2-7; 7 bases are a match to TRBD2. CDR3 length: 19 amino acids. The trim removed 5 bases at V and 1 base at J, leaving 20 bases unmatched. Germline loops: CDR1 SGHTA, CDR2 FQGNSA. The CDR3 DNA reads as TGTGCCAGCAGCCCGGGGAGGGGCAGTAAGGGCTTAGGGTCCTACGAGCAGTACTTC. It is translated as CASSPGRGSKGLGSYEQYF.

This clone is a singleton in its sample. The chain uses TRBV11-2 and TRBJ2-1; D is perhaps TRBD2 (6 bases). Germline CDR1 and CDR2: SGHAT and FQNNGV. This CDR3 region has 15 residues. The ends were cut back, 3 bases at V and 4 bases at J, with 13 bases in the middle. The CDR3 nucleotides are TGTGCCAGCAGCTTTAGCAGGCGGGATTACAATGAGCAGTTCTTC. Amino acids: CASSFSRRDYNEQFF.

The rearrangement uses TRBV15 and TRBJ2-3, with TRBD2 matching 8 bases. Looked up from germline, CDR1 is LNHNV and CDR2 is YYDKDF (reference sequence). The CDR3 has 20 amino acids. After removal of 0 bases from V and 2 bases from J, the junction contained 16 bases not matched to a gene. CDR3 loop: CATSRDNLAGLPGSTDTQYF. DNA for the CDR3: TGTGCCACCAGCAGAGATAATCTAGCGGGCCTCCCAGGGTCCACAGATACGCAGTATTTT.